Below are 12 T cell receptor beta chains sequenced from a single sample in a study of glioma-infiltrating T cells after dendritic cell vaccination listed by TCRdb under 2016. The library was prepared using the immunoSEQ multiplex PCR assay. The source is immuneACCESS, and TCRdb retained only in-frame sequences with V and J called. Part of the clones is not carried over; for the studies checked, unresolved V genes explain less than half of this, and the remainder is unexplained. The sample has more than 95,000 clones on record, roughly 81% of them singletons. The top ten clonotypes cover about 12% of the sample. The sample here was blood, taken before dendritic cell vaccination. Receptors were obtained from a human donor with glioblastoma.

The J gene is TRBJ1-6, the V gene TRBV9; the D gene is possibly TRBD1 (6 bases). CDR3 length equals 14 residues. Germline CDR1 is SGDLS and CDR2 is YYNGEE. Trimming took off 4 bases at V and 9 bases at J, with 14 bases between the two ends. The CDR3 nucleotides are TGTGCCAGCAGCCATGGGGGGGGCAGTTCACCCCTCCACTTT. It translates to CASSHGGGSSPLHF.

Of note for this clone: Other DNA sequences within the sample encode an identical CDR3. The chain has TRBV5-4 and TRBJ1-6; D remains ambiguous. V gave up 1 base and J gave up 2 bases, with 13 bases separating them. The CDR3 length is 17 residues. CDR1 SGHNT and CDR2 YYREEE come from the germline V gene (reference sequence). The CDR3 reads CASSLKPGPTYNSPLHF. The CDR3 DNA is TGTGCCAGCAGCTTGAAACCTGGGCCCACCTATAATTCACCCCTCCACTTT. The full variable domain, with the rest looked up from reference TRBV5-4 and TRBJ1-6, is ETGVTQSPTHLIKTRGQQVTLRCSSQSGHNTVSWYQQALGQGPQFIFQYYREEENGRGNFPPRFSGLQFPNYSSELNVNALELDDSALYLCASSLKPGPTYNSPLHFGNGTRLTVT.

The chain combines TRBV9 with TRBJ2-5, with D perhaps matching TRBD1 (6 bases). The germline CDR1 and CDR2 sequences are SGDLS and YYNGEE. Trimming shortened V by 3 bases and J by 1 base, and 16 bases separated the two germline ends. The CDR3 covers 16 residues. The CDR3: CASSGHRALFQETQYF. In DNA form, the CDR3 reads TGTGCCAGCAGCGGCCACAGGGCCCTTTTCCAAGAGACCCAGTACTTC.

This sequence joins TRBV6-6 and TRBJ2-3; D gene uncertain. Germline CDR1 MNHNY, CDR2 SVGAGI (reference sequence). The length of the CDR3 is 15 residues. V lost 0 bases, J lost 1 base, and 8 bases lay in between. CDR3 loop: CASSYSSQGTDTQYF. The CDR3 coding sequence is TGTGCCAGCAGTTACTCGAGTCAGGGCACAGATACGCAGTATTTT.

The rearrangement links TRBV19 to TRBJ2-5; 10 positions match TRBD2. J was trimmed by 4 bases and V by 6 bases; bases with no gene match: 11. Germline V gene data show CDR1 as LNHDA and CDR2 as SQIVND (reference sequence). The CDR3 extends over 16 amino acids. CDR3 residues: CASSPSRLAGGETQYF. CDR3 nucleotides: TGTGCCAGTAGCCCGTCGCGACTAGCGGGCGGAGAGACCCAGTACTTC.

The chain joins TRBV11-3 to TRBJ2-1, with 12 bases lining up with TRBD2. The trim removed 5 bases at V and 5 bases at J, leaving 7 bases unmatched. Germline V gives CDR1 SGHNT, CDR2 YENEEA. This CDR3 has 16 residues. The CDR3 loop is CASSPPSGGEDNEQFF. In nucleotides, the CDR3 is TGTGCCAGCAGCCCGCCTAGCGGGGGGGAAGACAATGAGCAGTTCTTC.

The chain carries TRBV5-6 and TRBJ2-5; D ambiguous. The CDR3 totals 11 residues. CDR1 is SGHDT and CDR2 is YYEEEE in the germline V gene. The V end was cut by 4 bases, the J end by 3 bases, with 4 bases between. The CDR3 DNA reads as TGTGCCAGCAGCGTCGAAGAGACCCAGTACTTC. It is translated as CASSVEETQYF.

The chain combines TRBV7-2 with TRBJ1-2, with no clear D. V was clipped by 2 bases and J by 2 bases, with 9 bases between them. Germline-derived CDR1 and CDR2 are SGHTA and FQGNSA. This CDR3 comprises 14 residues. CDR3 sequence: CASSLLTRNYGYTF. The CDR3 DNA is TGTGCCAGCAGCTTACTGACACGGAACTATGGCTACACCTTC.

CDR3 region: CASSFSGIFADTEAFF. As DNA, the CDR3 is TGTGCCAGCAGTTTTTCAGGGATTTTCGCGGACACTGAAGCTTTCTTT. This chain joins TRBV27 and TRBJ1-1; a possible D gene is TRBD1 (5 bases). The V gene's germline CDR1 is MNHEY and CDR2 SMNVEV (reference sequence). The CDR3 is 16 amino acids. The germline V and J ends were trimmed by 3 bases and 3 bases, with 17 bases remaining between them.

The chain carries TRBV11-3 and TRBJ2-7; D possibly corresponds to TRBD1 (5 bases). Germline loops: CDR1 SGHNT, CDR2 YENEEA. This CDR3 contains 14 residues. V was pared by 0 bases and J by 3 bases, with 9 bases between. The CDR3 DNA reads TGTGCCAGCAGCTTAGATTCCCAGGGCTACGAGCAGTACTTC. Protein sequence: CASSLDSQGYEQYF.

This chain joins TRBV5-1 and TRBJ1-6; TRBD1 matches 7 bases. The CDR3 covers 16 residues. V was pared by 4 bases and J by 7 bases, with 11 bases of the junction left unmatched. CDR1 is SGHRS, CDR2 YFSETQ, per germline. CDR3 DNA: TGCGCCAGCAGCCACGGACGGGACAGTGGCAATTCACCCCTCCACTTT. Translation gives CASSHGRDSGNSPLHF.

The chain recombines TRBV5-1 with TRBJ2-3, with 7 bases aligning to TRBD2. Trimming cost V 7 bases and J 8 bases; bases outside gene matches: 7. The CDR3 sequence is 12 residues long. Germline V gives CDR1 SGHRS, CDR2 YFSETQ. Here the CDR3 DNA reads TGCGCCAGCCCGGAGAGACTAGCTACGCAGTATTTT. Protein sequence: CASPERLATQYF.